The clone carrying this T cell receptor beta chain has a single count. These data are taken from a study of blood T cell repertoires in COVID-19. About the study: Acute and convalescent COVID-19 samples came from the United States, Italy and Spain. PBMCs, B-cell-depleted T cells, or T cells were the source of the cDNA or gDNA that made up the material.

The germline V gene encodes CDR1 SGHNT and CDR2 YENEEA. V lost 4 bases, J lost 10 bases, and 7 bases stayed unmatched. CDR3 length: 14 residues. As originally analysed: It was from reference gene primer amplification that nucleated cell counts were estimated. The protocol was immunoSEQ multiplex PCR, while the TCRdb copy is restricted to in-frame clones and leaves out a portion. V and J calls and clone size are copied from that table; D and trimming were computed from the DNA. The table has about 64,000 clones, about 93% seen once. This TCR came from a woman older than 75 with active COVID-19. This chain links TRBV11-3 with TRBJ2-1; 10 bases map to TRBD2. Specimen: peripheral blood. In DNA, the CDR3 is TGTGCCAGCAGCTCCCTCTCAGCGGGGGGGGAGCAGTTCTTC. Translated, it gives CASSSLSAGGEQFF.